The source of this T cell receptor (beta chain) is a study of T cell changes during pregnancy in multiple sclerosis. The method was immunoSEQ multiplex PCR; TCRdb's version includes in-frame clones alone and lacks a portion of them. The table lists tens of thousands of clones, roughly nine tenths of them singletons. By sample share, this clone is medium-sized. The CDR3 contains 16 residues. With 3 bases removed from V and 4 bases from J, the gap between germline ends came to 18 bases. The germline V gene has CDR1 MNHNS and CDR2 SASEGT. The sample consisted of CD8+ T cells from peripheral blood mononuclear cells, taken before pregnancy. This TCR came from a female donor with multiple sclerosis, enrolled in a pregnancy study. This chain links TRBV6-1 with TRBJ2-5; D may be TRBD2 (7 bases). CDR3 nucleotide sequence: TGTGCCAGCAGTGAGATAACGGGGGGCGGGGGAGAGACCCAGTACTTC. It is translated as CASSEITGGGGETQYF.